The 29 T cell receptor beta chains presented below share a single source sample, sequenced in a study of vaccination effects on CD4 cells after COVID-19. The method was immunoSEQ multiplex PCR; TCRdb's version includes in-frame clones alone and lacks a portion of them. This table has 41,000 or so clones, about two thirds appearing once. Antigen-specific CD4+ T cells were expanded (with viral peptide pools) by the ViraFEST assay ahead of sequencing. Researchers isolated CD4+ T cells once roughly nine days of culture had elapsed. None of the vaccinated had previously contracted SARS-CoV-2, and their nucleocapsid antibodies tested negative. The antigens these receptors bind are not known. This specimen consisted of CD4+ T cells from PBMCs cultured with HCoV-OC43 spike peptides, obtained before COVID-19 vaccination. Subset described: HCoV-OC43 spike overlapping peptide pool stimulation. Every receptor here comes from a human donor who received a COVID-19 vaccine.

The chain couples TRBV28 to TRBJ2-7; possibly TRBD2 for D (5 bases). Germline lookup yields CDR1 MDHEN and CDR2 SYDVKM. The CDR3 has 12 amino acids. V was trimmed by 4 bases and J by 2 bases, leaving 6 bases between them. The DNA for the CDR3 is TGTGCCAGCAGTTCCGGGGCCTACGAGCAGTACTTC. Translated: CASSSGAYEQYF. The full variable domain, with the rest looked up from reference TRBV28 and TRBJ2-7, is DVKVTQSSRYLVKRTGEKVFLECVQDMDHENMFWYRQDPGLGLRLIYFSYDVKMKEKGDIPEGYSVSREKKERFSLILESASTNQTSMYLCASSSGAYEQYFGPGTRLTVT.

This chain links TRBV6-6 with TRBJ2-1, with 9 nucleotides matching TRBD1. Germline assignment: CDR1 MNHNY and CDR2 SVGAGI (reference sequence). With V trimmed by 2 bases and J by 8 bases, 10 bases remained unmatched. The CDR3 is 16 amino acids. The CDR3 DNA sequence: TGTGCCAGCAGTTACAGACCGGACAGGGGCAGGGATGAGCAGTTCTTC. This sequence encodes CASSYRPDRGRDEQFF.

This clone was seen only a few times. The rearrangement joins TRBV9 to TRBJ1-2; TRBD1 might be the D (6 bases). Germline V gene data show CDR1 as SGDLS and CDR2 as YYNGEE. The CDR3 loop spans 14 amino acids. The V end lost 6 bases, the J end lost 1 base, and 13 bases lay between the germline ends. Here the CDR3 DNA reads TGTGCCAGCACCTTGGGAGGGGGTAACTATGGCTACACCTTC. Protein product: CASTLGGGNYGYTF. The variable domain in full, with the rest retrieved from reference TRBV9 and TRBJ1-2, is DSGVTQTPKHLITATGQRVTLRCSPRSGDLSVYWYQQSLDQGLQFLIQYYNGEERAKGNILERFSAQQFPDLHSELNLSSLELGDSALYFCASTLGGGNYGYTFGSGTRLTVV.

The J gene is TRBJ2-2, the V gene TRBV27, with D possibly being TRBD2 (6 bases). Germline V gene sequence: CDR1 MNHEY, CDR2 SMNVEV (reference sequence). The V end lost 5 bases, the J end lost 5 bases, and 15 bases lay between the germline ends. CDR3 length equals 15 residues. CDR3 sequence reads: CASSPLRGVTGELFF. Here the CDR3 DNA reads TGTGCCAGCAGTCCCCTGCGGGGTGTAACCGGGGAGCTGTTTTTT.

This chain links TRBV7-9 with TRBJ2-7; D unclear. There are 15 residues in the CDR3. Germline CDR1 and CDR2: SEHNR and FQNEAQ (reference sequence). Trimming took 2 bases from V and 9 from J, leaving 20 bases between them. The chain's CDR3 is CASSLSRTELRGQYF. The DNA for the CDR3 is TGTGCCAGCAGCTTATCCCGGACGGAACTACGTGGGCAGTACTTC.

The chain carries TRBV5-5 and TRBJ1-1, with D possibly TRBD1 on 5 matching bases. The V gene's germline CDR1 is SGHKS and CDR2 YYEKEE (reference sequence). V was clipped by 4 bases and J by 2 bases, with 12 bases between them. The CDR3 is 14 residues long. CDR3 residues: CASSMDGGNTEAFF. CDR3 nucleotide sequence: TGTGCCAGCAGCATGGACGGGGGAAACACTGAAGCTTTCTTT.

This chain's CDR3 is CASSRQSYGYTF. DNA of the CDR3: TGTGCCAGCAGTCGGCAATCCTATGGCTACACCTTC. V usage is TRBV7-2 and J usage is TRBJ1-2; D not resolved. CDR1 SGHTA and CDR2 FQGNSA come from the germline V gene. This CDR3 spans 12 amino acids. The V end was cut by 6 bases, the J end by 4 bases, with 9 bases between.

This clone was recorded a few times. The chain combines TRBV11-1 with TRBJ1-6; D perhaps matches TRBD1 (6 bases). From germline, CDR1 is SGHAT and CDR2 FQDESV (reference sequence). The CDR3 length is 16 residues. The V gene lost 5 bases and the J gene lost 0 bases, with 11 bases spanning the gap. CDR3: CASSPGTSSYNSPLHF. The CDR3 nucleotides read TGTGCCAGCAGCCCGGGGACAAGCTCCTATAATTCACCCCTCCACTTT.

This clone appeared a few times. The chain uses TRBV7-3 and TRBJ2-1; 12 bases map to TRBD2. Germline V gene sequence: CDR1 SGHTA, CDR2 FQGTGA. The V and J ends lost 4 bases and 10 bases, in that order; junction bases with no gene match: 8. The CDR3 consists of 15 residues. The CDR3 protein is CASSSRLAGVEEQFF. The CDR3, as DNA: TGTGCCAGCAGCTCCCGACTAGCGGGGGTTGAGGAGCAGTTCTTC.

This clone was found a few times. The chain has TRBV2 and TRBJ2-2; TRBD1 matches 7 bases. The germline V gene has CDR1 SNHLY and CDR2 FYNNEI. The CDR3 consists of 15 residues. The V and J ends lost 7 bases and 7 bases, in that order; junction bases with no gene match: 12. CDR3 nucleotide sequence: TGTGCCAGCACCTTCGACAGGGCGGAGGACGGGGAGCTGTTTTTT. This sequence encodes CASTFDRAEDGELFF.

This chain uses TRBV29-1 with TRBJ2-5, with 15 positions matching TRBD2. CDR3 length equals 14 residues. Germline V lookup: CDR1 SQVTM, CDR2 ANQGSEA. V trimming: 6 bases; J trimming: 5 bases; junction bases outside the gene matches: 4. The CDR3 DNA follows: TGCAGCGTGGGACTAGCGGGAGGTGTTGAGACCCAGTACTTC. Translated: CSVGLAGGVETQYF.

This clone was picked up one time. This rearrangement joins TRBV21-1 to TRBJ2-7; the table's D call, TRBD1, was not checked against the DNA. TRBV21-1 is termed a pseudogene. The CDR3 has 15 residues. CDR3 residues: CASSFLDRDSYEQYF. For the CDR3, the DNA is TGTGCCAGCAGTTTCCTCGACAGGGATTCCTACGAGCAGTACTTC.

In this sample, this clone turned up a few times. The chain recombines TRBV2 with TRBJ1-6, with D tentatively TRBD1 (6 bases). The V and J ends lost 7 bases and 9 bases respectively, with 13 bases between them. The V gene's germline CDR1 is SNHLY and CDR2 FYNNEI. This CDR3 region has 13 residues. Written as DNA, the CDR3 is TGTGCCAGCACCCTGGAGGGGGGTTCACCCCTCCACTTT. Amino acids: CASTLEGGSPLHF. Complete variable domain (other parts from reference TRBV2 and TRBJ1-6): EPEVTQTPSHQVTQMGQEVILRCVPISNHLYFYWYRQILGQKVEFLVSFYNNEISEKSEIFDDQFSVERPDGSNFTLKIRSTKLEDSAMYFCASTLEGGSPLHFGNGTRLTVT.

This clone was detected only once. The rearrangement joins TRBV9 to TRBJ1-4; D gene unclear. Per germline, CDR1 SGDLS and CDR2 YYNGEE. The V and J ends lost 4 bases and 0 bases respectively, with 4 bases between them. The CDR3 totals 13 residues. The CDR3 loop is CASSSTTNEKLFF. CDR3 bases: TGTGCCAGCAGCAGCACAACTAATGAAAAACTGTTTTTT. The complete variable domain, with remaining parts taken from reference TRBV9 and TRBJ1-4, reads DSGVTQTPKHLITATGQRVTLRCSPRSGDLSVYWYQQSLDQGLQFLIQYYNGEERAKGNILERFSAQQFPDLHSELNLSSLELGDSALYFCASSSTTNEKLFFGSGTQLSVL.

The CDR3 sequence is CASSPGGLSSTDTQYF. CDR3 nucleotide sequence: TGTGCCAGCAGCCCCGGGGGACTCTCTAGCACAGATACGCAGTATTTT. The chain carries TRBV5-8 and TRBJ2-3; possible D gene TRBD2, 6 bases. With 4 bases removed from V and 0 bases from J, the gap between germline ends came to 15 bases. CDR3 length: 16 residues. In germline, CDR1 is SGHTS, CDR2 YDEGEE.

A few counts support this clone. The rearrangement joins TRBV4-2 to TRBJ2-2; D gene ambiguous. The V gene's germline CDR1 is LGHNA and CDR2 YNFKEQ. Trimming removed 0 bases from V and 7 bases from J, with 12 bases in between. CDR3 length equals 15 residues. The CDR3 protein is CASSQERNKGGELFF. CDR3 nucleotides: TGTGCCAGCAGCCAAGAACGTAACAAAGGCGGGGAGCTGTTTTTT.

The CDR3 loop reads CASSLGTSGTRSGEQFF. In nucleotides, the CDR3 is TGTGCCAGCAGCTTGGGGACTAGCGGGACCCGAAGCGGTGAGCAGTTCTTC. J is TRBJ2-1 and V is TRBV5-4; 12 nucleotides agree with TRBD2. From germline, CDR1 is SGHNT and CDR2 YYREEE (reference sequence). The ends lost 0 bases at V and 9 bases at J; junction bases unmatched: 10. The CDR3 sequence is 17 residues long.

The chain recombines TRBV9 with TRBJ2-3, with TRBD2 matching 9 bases. J was trimmed by 1 base and V by 0 bases; bases with no gene match: 3. CDR1 is SGDLS and CDR2 is YYNGEE in the germline V gene. There are 16 residues in the CDR3. In nucleotides, the CDR3 is TGTGCCAGCAGCGTAGGGAGGACTAGCGGCACAGATACGCAGTATTTT. Amino acid sequence: CASSVGRTSGTDTQYF. The full variable domain, rest sourced from reference TRBV9 and TRBJ2-3, is DSGVTQTPKHLITATGQRVTLRCSPRSGDLSVYWYQQSLDQGLQFLIQYYNGEERAKGNILERFSAQQFPDLHSELNLSSLELGDSALYFCASSVGRTSGTDTQYFGPGTRLTVL.

V and J are TRBV7-9 and TRBJ2-7, with 9 bases aligning to TRBD2. Germline V gene lookup returns CDR1 SEHNR and CDR2 FQNEAQ (reference sequence). CDR3 length: 15 amino acids. J gave up 4 bases and V 0 bases, and 4 bases lay outside the gene matches. CDR3 amino acids: CASSLAAGGFYEQYF. CDR3 nucleotides: TGTGCCAGCAGCTTAGCTGCGGGAGGGTTTTACGAGCAGTACTTC. Full variable domain (outside the CDR3, taken from reference TRBV7-9 and TRBJ2-7): DTGVSQNPRHKITKRGQNVTFRCDPISEHNRLYWYRQTLGQGPEFLTYFQNEAQLEKSRLLSDRFSAERPKGSFSTLEIQRTEQGDSAMYLCASSLAAGGFYEQYFGPGTRLTVT.

This clone was seen once. The V gene is TRBV4-3, the J gene TRBJ2-7; the match to TRBD2 covers 8 bases. The CDR3 loop spans 17 amino acids. Germline V gives CDR1 LGHNA, CDR2 YSLEER. Trimming took 0 bases from V and 6 from J; bases not matched to a gene: 13. The CDR3 region is CASSQDPISSGHGEQYF. The CDR3, as DNA: TGCGCCAGCAGCCAAGACCCGATTTCTAGCGGGCATGGCGAGCAGTACTTC.

The J gene is TRBJ1-2, the V gene TRBV28; D possibly corresponds to TRBD1 (6 bases). CDR3 length: 16 residues. Germline lookup yields CDR1 MDHEN and CDR2 SYDVKM. The V end was cut by 5 bases, the J end by 4 bases, with 20 bases between. For the CDR3, the DNA is TGTGCCAGCAGTCCTCCCCAGGGGCGAGGCGGCTATGGCTACACCTTC. It yields the protein CASSPPQGRGGYGYTF.

This clone was seen only a few times. For the CDR3, the DNA is TGTGCCAGCAGCTTGGACAGGACCAACTATGGCTACACCTTC. This translates into CASSLDRTNYGYTF. The chain recombines TRBV5-4 with TRBJ1-2; tentative D call: TRBD1 (5 bases). The germline V gene has CDR1 SGHNT and CDR2 YYREEE (reference sequence). The CDR3 covers 14 residues. V shed 0 bases and J shed 2 bases, with 8 bases lying between them.

This clone was picked up a small number of times. The J gene is TRBJ1-2, the V gene TRBV27; TRBD1 aligns across 7 bases. The V segment lost 5 bases and the J segment 8 bases; nucleotides outside the gene matches: 11. The CDR3 consists of 14 residues. In germline, CDR1 is MNHEY, CDR2 SMNVEV (reference sequence). CDR3 bases: TGTGCCAGCAGTCTCGGACAGGACCGAGGAGGCTACACCTTC. Its protein product is CASSLGQDRGGYTF.

The chain employs TRBV6-1 and TRBJ1-1; D unclear. Looked up from germline, CDR1 is MNHNS and CDR2 is SASEGT. CDR3 length: 15 amino acids. The V end lost 0 bases, the J end lost 0 bases, and 8 bases lay between the germline ends. The CDR3 nucleotides read TGTGCCAGCAGTGAAGCGCCGGGTGTGAACACTGAAGCTTTCTTT. Amino acids: CASSEAPGVNTEAFF.

This sequence joins TRBV6-7 and TRBJ1-3, with TRBD1 as a possible D gene (5 bases). TRBV6-7 is labeled an ORF, and its function is uncertain. The V gene lost 4 bases and the J gene lost 0 bases, with 13 bases spanning the gap. This CDR3 has 16 residues. For the CDR3, the DNA is TGTGCCAGCAGTTGGGGCGAGGAACACTCTGGAAACACCATATATTTT. Encoded protein: CASSWGEEHSGNTIYF.

This clone appeared many times. This chain connects TRBV5-8 to TRBJ2-2; 9 nucleotides align to TRBD1. Germline CDR1 reads SGHTS; CDR2 reads YDEGEE. The CDR3 has 17 amino acids. J was trimmed by 1 base and V by 4 bases; bases with no gene match: 8. The CDR3, as DNA: TGTGCCAGCAGCCCCAGACCGGGACAGGGGAACACCGGGGAGCTGTTTTTT. Translation gives CASSPRPGQGNTGELFF.

The gene calls are TRBV19 and TRBJ2-1; D not resolved. With 10 bases removed from V and 3 bases from J, the gap between germline ends came to 16 bases. Germline V gene lookup returns CDR1 LNHDA and CDR2 SQIVND (reference sequence). The CDR3 length is 14 residues. CDR3 DNA: TGTGCCACCCGCGGCTACGGATACTACAATGAGCAGTTCTTC. Translated: CATRGYGYYNEQFF.

The count of this clone is one. The genes are TRBV7-3 and TRBJ1-1; the D gene is possibly TRBD1 (5 bases). V lost 6 bases and J 4 bases, leaving 12 bases between the germline ends. The CDR3 loop spans 13 amino acids. Looked up from germline, CDR1 is SGHTA and CDR2 is FQGTGA. CDR3 nucleotide sequence: TGTGCCAGCAGTAAATCAGGGCCCACTGAAGCTTTCTTT. It encodes CASSKSGPTEAFF.

The chain recombines TRBV10-3 with TRBJ2-7; 10 nucleotides line up with TRBD1. The germline V gene encodes CDR1 ENHRY and CDR2 SYGVKD. The CDR3 totals 14 residues. The junction had 8 bases not matched to a gene; V was cut back by 6 bases and J by 6 bases. The CDR3 is CAIRDGTGVGEQYF. The CDR3 bases are TGTGCCATCAGAGACGGGACAGGGGTCGGCGAGCAGTACTTC.